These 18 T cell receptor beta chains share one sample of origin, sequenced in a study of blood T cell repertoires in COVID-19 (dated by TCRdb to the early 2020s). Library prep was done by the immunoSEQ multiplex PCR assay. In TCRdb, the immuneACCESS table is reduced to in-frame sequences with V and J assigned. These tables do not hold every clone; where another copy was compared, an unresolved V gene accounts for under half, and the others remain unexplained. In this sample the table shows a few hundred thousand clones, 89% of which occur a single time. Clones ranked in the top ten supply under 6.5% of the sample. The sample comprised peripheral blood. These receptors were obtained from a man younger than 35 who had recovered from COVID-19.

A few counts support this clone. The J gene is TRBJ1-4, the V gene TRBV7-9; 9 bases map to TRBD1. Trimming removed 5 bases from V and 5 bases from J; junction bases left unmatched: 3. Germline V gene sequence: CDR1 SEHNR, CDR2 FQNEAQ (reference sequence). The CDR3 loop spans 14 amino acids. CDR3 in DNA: TGTGCCAGCAGCCAGGGACAGGGAAATGAAAAACTGTTTTTT. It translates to CASSQGQGNEKLFF.

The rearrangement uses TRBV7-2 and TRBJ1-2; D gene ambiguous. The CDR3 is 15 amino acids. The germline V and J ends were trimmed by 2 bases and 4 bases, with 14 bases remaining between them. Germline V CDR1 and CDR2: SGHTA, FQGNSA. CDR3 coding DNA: TGTGCCAGCAGCTTAACGACCGGGAGCGTCTATGGCTACACCTTC. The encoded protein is CASSLTTGSVYGYTF.

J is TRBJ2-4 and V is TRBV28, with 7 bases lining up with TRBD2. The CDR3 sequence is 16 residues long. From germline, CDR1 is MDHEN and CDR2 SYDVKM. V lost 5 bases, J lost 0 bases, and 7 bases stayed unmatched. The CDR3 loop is CASSPQRELAKNIQYF. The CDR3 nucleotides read TGTGCCAGCAGTCCCCAGCGGGAACTAGCCAAAAACATTCAGTACTTC.

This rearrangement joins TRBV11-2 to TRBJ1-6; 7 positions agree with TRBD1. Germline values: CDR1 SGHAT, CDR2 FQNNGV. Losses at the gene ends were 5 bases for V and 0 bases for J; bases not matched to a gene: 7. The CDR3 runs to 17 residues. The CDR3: CASSPQGDSSYNSPLHF. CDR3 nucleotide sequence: TGTGCCAGCAGCCCCCAGGGGGATAGCTCCTATAATTCACCCCTCCACTTT. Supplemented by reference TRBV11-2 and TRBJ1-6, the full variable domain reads EAGVAQSPRYKIIEKRQSVAFWCNPISGHATLYWYQQILGQGPKLLIQFQNNGVVDDSQLPKDRFSAERLKGVDSTLKIQPAKLEDSAVYLCASSPQGDSSYNSPLHFGNGTRLTVT.

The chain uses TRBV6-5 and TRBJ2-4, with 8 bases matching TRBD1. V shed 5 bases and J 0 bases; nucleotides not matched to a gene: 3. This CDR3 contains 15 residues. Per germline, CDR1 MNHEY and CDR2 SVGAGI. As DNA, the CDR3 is TGTGCCAGCAGTAGGACAGGGTTAGCCAAAAACATTCAGTACTTC. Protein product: CASSRTGLAKNIQYF.

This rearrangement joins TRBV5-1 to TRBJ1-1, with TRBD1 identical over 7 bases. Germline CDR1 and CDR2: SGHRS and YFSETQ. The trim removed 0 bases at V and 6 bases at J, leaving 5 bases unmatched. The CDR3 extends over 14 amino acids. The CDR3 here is CASSLVSGQPEAFF. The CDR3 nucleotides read TGCGCCAGCAGCTTGGTTTCGGGACAGCCTGAAGCTTTCTTT.

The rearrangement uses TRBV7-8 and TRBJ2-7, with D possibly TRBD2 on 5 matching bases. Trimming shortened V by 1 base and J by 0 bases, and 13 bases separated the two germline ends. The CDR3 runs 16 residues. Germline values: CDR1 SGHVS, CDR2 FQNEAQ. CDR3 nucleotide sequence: TGTGCCAGCAGCTTAGTCGGAGGTTGGGGCTCCTACGAGCAGTACTTC. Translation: CASSLVGGWGSYEQYF.

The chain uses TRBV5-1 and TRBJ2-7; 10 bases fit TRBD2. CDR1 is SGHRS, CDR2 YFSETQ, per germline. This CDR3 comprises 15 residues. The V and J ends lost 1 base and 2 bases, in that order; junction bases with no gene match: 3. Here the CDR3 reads CASSLRLAGAYEQYF. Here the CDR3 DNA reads TGCGCCAGCAGCTTGAGGCTAGCGGGGGCCTACGAGCAGTACTTC.

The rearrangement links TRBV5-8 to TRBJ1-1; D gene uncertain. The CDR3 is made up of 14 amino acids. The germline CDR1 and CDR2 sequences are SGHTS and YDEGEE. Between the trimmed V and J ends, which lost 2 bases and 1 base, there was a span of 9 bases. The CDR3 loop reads CASSFQAGNTEAFF. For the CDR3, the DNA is TGTGCCAGCAGCTTTCAGGCCGGGAACACTGAAGCTTTCTTT. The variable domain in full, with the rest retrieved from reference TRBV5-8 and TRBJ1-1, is EAGVTQSPTHLIKTRGQQATLRCSPISGHTSVYWYQQALGLGLQFLLWYDEGEERNRGNFPPRFSGRQFPNYSSELNVNALELEDSALYLCASSFQAGNTEAFFGQGTRLTVV.

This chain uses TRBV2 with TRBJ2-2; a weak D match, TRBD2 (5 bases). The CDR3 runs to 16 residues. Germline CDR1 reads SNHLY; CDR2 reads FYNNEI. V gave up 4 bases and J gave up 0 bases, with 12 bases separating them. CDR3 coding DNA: TGTGCCAGCAGTGTTAAGGCCGGGGCGAACACCGGGGAGCTGTTTTTT. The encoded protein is CASSVKAGANTGELFF.

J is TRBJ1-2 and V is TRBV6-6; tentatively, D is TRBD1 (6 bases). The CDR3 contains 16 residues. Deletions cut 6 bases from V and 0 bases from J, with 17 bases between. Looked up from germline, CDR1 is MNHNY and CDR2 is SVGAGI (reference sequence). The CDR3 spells CASRQGLGGSNYGYTF. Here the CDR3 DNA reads TGTGCCAGCAGACAGGGTCTTGGGGGTTCTAACTATGGCTACACCTTC.

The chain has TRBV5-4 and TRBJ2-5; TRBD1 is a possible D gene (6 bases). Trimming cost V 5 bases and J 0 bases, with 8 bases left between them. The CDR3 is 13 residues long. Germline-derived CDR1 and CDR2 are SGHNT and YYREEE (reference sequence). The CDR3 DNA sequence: TGTGCCAGCAGGGGGACACACCAAGAGACCCAGTACTTC. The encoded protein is CASRGTHQETQYF.

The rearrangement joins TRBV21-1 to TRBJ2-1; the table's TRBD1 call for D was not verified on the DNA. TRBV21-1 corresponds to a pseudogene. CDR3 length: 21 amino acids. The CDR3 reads CASSKAHSHRQGGTLDNEQFF. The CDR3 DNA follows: TGTGCCAGCAGCAAAGCGCACTCGCACAGACAGGGGGGGACTTTGGACAATGAGCAGTTCTTC.

CDR3 nucleotides: TGTGCCAGCCTCGGGCGGGGGGCCCTCGAGCAGTACTTC. As protein: CASLGRGALEQYF. V is TRBV6-5 and J is TRBJ2-7; TRBD2 agrees at 8 bases. Germline loops: CDR1 MNHEY, CDR2 SVGAGI. This CDR3 contains 13 residues. V trimming: 8 bases; J trimming: 6 bases; junction bases outside the gene matches: 9.

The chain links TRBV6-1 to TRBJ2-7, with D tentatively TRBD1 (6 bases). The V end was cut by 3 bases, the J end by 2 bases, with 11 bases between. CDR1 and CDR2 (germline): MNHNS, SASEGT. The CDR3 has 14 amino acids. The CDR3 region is CASSDRGDTYEQYF. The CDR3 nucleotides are TGTGCCAGCAGTGACCGAGGGGACACCTACGAGCAGTACTTC.

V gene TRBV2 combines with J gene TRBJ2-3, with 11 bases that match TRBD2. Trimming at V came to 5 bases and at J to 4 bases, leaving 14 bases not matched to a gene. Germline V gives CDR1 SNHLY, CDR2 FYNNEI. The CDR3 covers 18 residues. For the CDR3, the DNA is TGTGCCAGCAGTACGGGACTAGCGGAACCCAAGGGCGCAGATACGCAGTATTTT. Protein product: CASSTGLAEPKGADTQYF.

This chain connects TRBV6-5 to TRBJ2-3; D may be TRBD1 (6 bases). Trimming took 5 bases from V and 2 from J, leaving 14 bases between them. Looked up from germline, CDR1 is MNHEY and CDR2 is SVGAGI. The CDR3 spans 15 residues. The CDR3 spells CASSIQGQSTDTQYF. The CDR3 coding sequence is TGTGCCAGCAGTATACAGGGACAATCCACAGATACGCAGTATTTT.

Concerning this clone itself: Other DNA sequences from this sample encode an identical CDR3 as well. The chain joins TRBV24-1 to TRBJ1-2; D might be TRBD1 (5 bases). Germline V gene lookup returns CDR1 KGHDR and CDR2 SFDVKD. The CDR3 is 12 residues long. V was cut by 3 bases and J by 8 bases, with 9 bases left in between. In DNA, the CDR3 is TGTGCCACCAGTGATGCGGGGGAGGGCTACACCTTC. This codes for CATSDAGEGYTF.